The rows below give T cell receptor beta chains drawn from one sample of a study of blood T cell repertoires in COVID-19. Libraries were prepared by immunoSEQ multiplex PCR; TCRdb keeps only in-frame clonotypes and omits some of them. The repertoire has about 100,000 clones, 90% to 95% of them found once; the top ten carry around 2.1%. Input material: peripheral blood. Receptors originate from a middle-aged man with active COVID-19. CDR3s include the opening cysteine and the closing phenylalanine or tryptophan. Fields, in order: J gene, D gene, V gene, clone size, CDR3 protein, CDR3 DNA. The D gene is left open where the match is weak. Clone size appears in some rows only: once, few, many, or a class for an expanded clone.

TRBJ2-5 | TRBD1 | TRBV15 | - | CATSRALLGTGNGSRETQYF | TGTGCCACCAGCAGAGCCCTTTTAGGGACAGGAAACGGTTCGCGAGAGACCCAGTACTTC
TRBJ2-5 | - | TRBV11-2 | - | CASSPPRETQYF | TGTGCCAGCAGCCCTCCCAGAGAGACCCAGTACTTC
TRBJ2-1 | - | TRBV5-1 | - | CASSLRAGTNNEQFF | TGCGCCAGCAGCTTGAGGGCGGGAACAAACAATGAGCAGTTCTTC
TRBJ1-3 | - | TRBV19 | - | CASSPLGGMSSGNTIYF | TGTGCCAGTAGCCCCTTGGGGGGGATGAGCTCTGGAAACACCATATATTTT
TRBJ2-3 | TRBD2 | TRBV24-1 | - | CATSDRTSGTSTDTQYF | TGTGCCACCAGTGACCGGACTAGCGGGACTAGCACAGATACGCAGTATTTT
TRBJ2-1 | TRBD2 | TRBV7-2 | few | CASSHASGGAREQFF | TGTGCCAGCAGCCACGCTAGCGGGGGGGCTCGTGAGCAGTTCTTC
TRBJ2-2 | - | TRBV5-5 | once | CASSVRESSPGELFF | TGTGCCAGCAGCGTTCGGGAATCTAGCCCCGGGGAGCTGTTTTTT
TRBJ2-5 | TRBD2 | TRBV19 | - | CASSIGGGVQETQYF | TGTGCCAGTAGTATAGGCGGGGGGGTCCAAGAGACCCAGTACTTC
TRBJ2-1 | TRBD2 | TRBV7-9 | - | CASSYLAGGRYNEQFF | TGTGCCAGCAGCTATCTAGCGGGAGGGCGCTACAATGAGCAGTTCTTC
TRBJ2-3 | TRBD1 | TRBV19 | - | CASKSGQGPDTQYF | TGTGCCAGTAAATCCGGACAGGGTCCAGATACGCAGTATTTT
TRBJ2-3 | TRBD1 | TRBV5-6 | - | CASSFGQGNTDTQYF | TGTGCCAGCAGCTTCGGACAGGGGAACACAGATACGCAGTATTTT
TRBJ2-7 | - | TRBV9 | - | CASSRRGTRDEQYF | TGTGCCAGCAGCCGACGGGGTACTCGGGACGAGCAGTACTTC
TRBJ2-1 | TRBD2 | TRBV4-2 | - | CASSQAFVIAGPNEQFF | TGTGCCAGCAGCCAAGCGTTTGTGATAGCGGGACCAAATGAGCAGTTCTTC
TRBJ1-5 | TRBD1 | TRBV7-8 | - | CASSSTGGGQPQHF | TGTGCCAGCAGCTCGACAGGGGGGGGTCAGCCCCAGCATTTT
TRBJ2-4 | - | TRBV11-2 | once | CASSIRGGRSLAKNIQYF | TGTGCCAGCAGTATAAGAGGGGGAAGGAGTCTAGCCAAAAACATTCAGTACTTC
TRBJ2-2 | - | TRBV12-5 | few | CATTTEGGGELFF | TGTGCTACCACCACCGAGGGTGGCGGGGAGCTGTTTTTT
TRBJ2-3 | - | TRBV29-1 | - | CSVGGARDTQYF | TGCAGCGTTGGGGGAGCGAGGGATACGCAGTATTTT
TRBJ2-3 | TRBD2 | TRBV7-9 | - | CASSDPSGGSTDTQYF | TGTGCCAGCAGCGACCCTAGCGGGGGGAGCACAGATACGCAGTATTTT
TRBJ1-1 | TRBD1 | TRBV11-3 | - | CASSRQGPNTEAFF | TGTGCCAGCAGCCGACAGGGCCCGAACACTGAAGCTTTCTTT
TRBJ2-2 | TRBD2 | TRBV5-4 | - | CASRDQIGLAGTGELFF | TGTGCCAGCAGGGATCAGATTGGACTAGCGGGAACCGGGGAGCTGTTTTTT
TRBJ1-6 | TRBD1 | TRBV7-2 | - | CASSLGQGNNSPLHF | TGTGCCAGCAGCTTAGGACAGGGGAATAATTCACCCCTCCACTTT
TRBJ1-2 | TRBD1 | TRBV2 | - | CASSGPPGTANYGYTF | TGTGCCAGCAGTGGACCCCCCGGGACAGCTAACTATGGCTACACCTTC
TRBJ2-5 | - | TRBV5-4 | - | CASSKKRDTQETQYF | TGTGCCAGCAGCAAAAAGCGGGACACGCAAGAGACCCAGTACTTC
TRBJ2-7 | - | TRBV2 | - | CASSPGSYEQYF | TGTGCCAGCAGCCCCGGCTCCTACGAGCAGTACTTC
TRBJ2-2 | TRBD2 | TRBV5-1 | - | CASSLPGGRASGELFF | TGCGCCAGCAGCTTGCCCGGCGGGAGGGCCTCGGGGGAGCTGTTTTTT
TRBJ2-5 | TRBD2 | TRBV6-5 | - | CASRAIAGAGETQYF | TGTGCCAGCAGAGCTATAGCGGGAGCGGGAGAGACCCAGTACTTC
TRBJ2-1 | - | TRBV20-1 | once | CSARTWDEQFF | TGCAGTGCCAGGACTTGGGATGAGCAGTTCTTC
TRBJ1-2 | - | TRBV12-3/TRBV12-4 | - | CASSPRENYGYTF | TGTGCCAGCAGTCCACGGGAAAACTATGGCTACACCTTC
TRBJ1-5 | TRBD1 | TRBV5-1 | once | CASSVGTGQNQPQHF | TGCGCCAGCAGCGTAGGGACAGGGCAGAATCAGCCCCAGCATTTT
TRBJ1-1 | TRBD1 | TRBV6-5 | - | CASKTDRGYNTEAFF | TGTGCCAGCAAAACGGACAGGGGGTACAACACTGAAGCTTTCTTT
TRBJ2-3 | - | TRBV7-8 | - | CASSLLADLGGPTDTQYF | TGTGCCAGCAGCCTACTAGCGGACTTAGGGGGCCCTACAGATACGCAGTATTTT
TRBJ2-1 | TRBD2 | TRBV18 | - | CASSPTRTSGEQFF | TGTGCCAGCTCACCGACGAGAACTAGCGGCGAGCAGTTCTTC
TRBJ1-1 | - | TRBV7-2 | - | CASSPGSGAFF | TGTGCCAGCAGCCCGGGTAGCGGGGCTTTCTTT
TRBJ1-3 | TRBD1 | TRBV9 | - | CASSVAGTASAGNTIYF | TGTGCCAGCAGCGTAGCGGGGACAGCCTCAGCTGGAAACACCATATATTTT
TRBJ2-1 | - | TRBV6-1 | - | CASSEVLGEVRAEQFF | TGTGCCAGCAGTGAAGTGTTAGGGGAGGTAAGGGCTGAGCAGTTCTTC
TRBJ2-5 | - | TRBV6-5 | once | CASSYAIGGETQYF | TGTGCCAGCAGTTACGCGATAGGGGGAGAGACCCAGTACTTC
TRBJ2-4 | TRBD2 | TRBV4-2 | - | CASSQGHSGGDLAKNIQYF | TGTGCCAGCAGCCAAGGTCATAGCGGGGGGGATCTAGCCAAAAACATTCAGTACTTC
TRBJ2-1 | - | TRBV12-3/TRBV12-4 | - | CASTLDSEQFF | TGTGCCAGCACCCTAGACTCCGAGCAGTTCTTC
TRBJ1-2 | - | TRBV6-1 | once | CASSEGSEYGYTF | TGTGCCAGCAGTGAAGGGTCGGAGTATGGCTACACCTTC
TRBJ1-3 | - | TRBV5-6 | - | CASSLDSLSSGNTIYF | TGTGCCAGCAGCCTTGACAGCCTTAGCTCTGGAAACACCATATATTTT
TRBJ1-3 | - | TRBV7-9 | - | CASSTSQQRDAAGNTIYF | TGTGCCAGCAGCACCTCCCAACAGCGGGACGCAGCTGGAAACACCATATATTTT
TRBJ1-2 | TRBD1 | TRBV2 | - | CASRDRGSLNYGYTF | TGTGCCAGCAGGGACAGGGGCTCCCTTAACTATGGCTACACCTTC
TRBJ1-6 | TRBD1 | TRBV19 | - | CASSIQRTGGNSPLHF | TGTGCCAGTAGTATCCAACGGACAGGCGGGAATTCACCCCTCCACTTT
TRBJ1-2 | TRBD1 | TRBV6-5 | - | CASSSWDRATYGYTF | TGTGCCAGCAGTTCGTGGGACAGGGCAACGTATGGCTACACCTTC
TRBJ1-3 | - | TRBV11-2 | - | CASSLERRDYRASSGNTIYF | TGTGCCAGCAGCTTAGAGCGCCGGGATTACAGGGCTAGCTCTGGAAACACCATATATTTT
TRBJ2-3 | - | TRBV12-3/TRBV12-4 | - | CASSSDSGYTQYF | TGTGCCAGCAGTTCCGACTCGGGATATACGCAGTATTTT
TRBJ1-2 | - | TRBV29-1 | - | CSVWAGDGYTF | TGCAGCGTTTGGGCAGGCGACGGCTACACCTTC
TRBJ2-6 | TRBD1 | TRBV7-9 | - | CASSLEGAAGANVLTF | TGTGCCAGCAGCTTAGAGGGGGCAGCTGGGGCCAACGTCCTGACTTTC
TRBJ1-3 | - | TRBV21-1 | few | CASSKPDRVGNTIYF | TGTGCCAGCAGCAAACCCGACAGGGTCGGAAACACCATATATTTT
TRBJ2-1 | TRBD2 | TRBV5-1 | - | CASTKREGRGEQFF | TGCGCCAGCACAAAGCGGGAGGGCCGGGGTGAGCAGTTCTTC
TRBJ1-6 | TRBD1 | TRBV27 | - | CASSSQGNNSPLHF | TGTGCCAGCAGTTCACAGGGGAATAATTCACCCCTCCACTTT
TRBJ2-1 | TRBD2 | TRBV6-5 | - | CASSRDAGGEQFF | TGTGCCAGCAGTCGGGACGCGGGGGGTGAGCAGTTCTTC
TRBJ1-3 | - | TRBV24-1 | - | CATSDLRSSGNTIYF | TGTGCCACCAGTGACCTTCGCAGCTCTGGAAACACCATATATTTT
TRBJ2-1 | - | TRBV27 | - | CASSLFSEVNEQFF | TGTGCCAGCAGTTTATTTTCGGAGGTCAATGAGCAGTTCTTC
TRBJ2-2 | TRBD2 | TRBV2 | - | CASRDGTSRSTGELFF | TGTGCCAGCAGAGATGGGACTAGCAGAAGCACCGGGGAGCTGTTTTTT
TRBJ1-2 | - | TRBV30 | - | CAWSPGSLAYGYTF | TGTGCCTGGAGCCCAGGGTCTCTCGCCTACGGCTACACCTTC
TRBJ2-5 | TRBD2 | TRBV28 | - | CASSIGTSGRETQYF | TGTGCCAGCAGCATTGGGACTAGCGGTCGGGAGACCCAGTACTTC